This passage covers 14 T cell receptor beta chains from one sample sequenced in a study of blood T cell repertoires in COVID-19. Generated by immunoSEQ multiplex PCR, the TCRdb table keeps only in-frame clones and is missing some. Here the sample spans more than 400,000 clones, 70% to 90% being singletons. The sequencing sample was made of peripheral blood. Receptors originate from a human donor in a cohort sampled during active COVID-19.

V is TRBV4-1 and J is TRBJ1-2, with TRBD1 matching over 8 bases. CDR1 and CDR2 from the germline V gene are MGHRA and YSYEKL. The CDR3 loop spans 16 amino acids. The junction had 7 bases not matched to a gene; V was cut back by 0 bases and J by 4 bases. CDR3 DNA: TGCGCCAGCAGCCAAGAAGGTCAGGGGGCGACCTATGGCTACACCTTC. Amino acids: CASSQEGQGATYGYTF.

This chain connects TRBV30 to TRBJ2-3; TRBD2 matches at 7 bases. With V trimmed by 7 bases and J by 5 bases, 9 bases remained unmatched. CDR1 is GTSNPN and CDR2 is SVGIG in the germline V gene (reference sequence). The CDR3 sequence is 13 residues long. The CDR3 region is CAYRRGEKDTQYF. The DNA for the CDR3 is TGTGCCTACCGACGGGGGGAGAAAGATACGCAGTATTTT.

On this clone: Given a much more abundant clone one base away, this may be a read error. The CDR3 coding sequence is TGTGCCAGCAGCTCCAGGACAGGACAAAATGAAAAACTGTTTTTT. Its translation: CASSSRTGQNEKLFF. J is TRBJ1-4 and V is TRBV7-6; 7 bases align to TRBD1. Germline V gives CDR1 SGHVS, CDR2 FNYEAQ. CDR3 length: 15 residues. V shed 4 bases and J 5 bases; nucleotides not matched to a gene: 7.

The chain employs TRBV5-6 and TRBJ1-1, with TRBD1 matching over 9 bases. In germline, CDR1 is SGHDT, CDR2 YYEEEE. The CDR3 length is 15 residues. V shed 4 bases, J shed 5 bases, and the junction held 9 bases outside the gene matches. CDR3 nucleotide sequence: TGTGCCAGCAGCCTAATAGGACAGGGGAGGACTGAAGCTTTCTTT. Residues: CASSLIGQGRTEAFF.

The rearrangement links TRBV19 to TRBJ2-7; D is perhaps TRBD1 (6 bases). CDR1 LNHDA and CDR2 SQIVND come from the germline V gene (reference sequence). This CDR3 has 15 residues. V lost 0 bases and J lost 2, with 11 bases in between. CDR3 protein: CASSIDGAGAYEQYF. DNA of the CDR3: TGTGCCAGTAGTATAGATGGGGCAGGGGCCTACGAGCAGTACTTC. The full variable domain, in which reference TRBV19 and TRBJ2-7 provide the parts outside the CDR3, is DGGITQSPKYLFRKEGQNVTLSCEQNLNHDAMYWYRQDPGQGLRLIYYSQIVNDFQKGDIAEGYSVSREKKESFPLTVTSAQKNPTAFYLCASSIDGAGAYEQYFGPGTRLTVT.

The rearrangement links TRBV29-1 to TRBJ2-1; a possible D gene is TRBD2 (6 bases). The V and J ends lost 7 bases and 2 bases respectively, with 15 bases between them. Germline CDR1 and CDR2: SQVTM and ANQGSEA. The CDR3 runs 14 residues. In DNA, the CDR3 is TGCAGCGCAGACGGGAGTCCGACCTACAATGAGCAGTTCTTC. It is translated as CSADGSPTYNEQFF.

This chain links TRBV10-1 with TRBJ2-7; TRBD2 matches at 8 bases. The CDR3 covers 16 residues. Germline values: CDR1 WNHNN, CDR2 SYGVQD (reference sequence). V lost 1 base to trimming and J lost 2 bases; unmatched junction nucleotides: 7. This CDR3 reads CASSEFNSGKTYEQYF. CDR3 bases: TGCGCCAGCAGTGAGTTTAATAGCGGGAAGACCTACGAGCAGTACTTC.

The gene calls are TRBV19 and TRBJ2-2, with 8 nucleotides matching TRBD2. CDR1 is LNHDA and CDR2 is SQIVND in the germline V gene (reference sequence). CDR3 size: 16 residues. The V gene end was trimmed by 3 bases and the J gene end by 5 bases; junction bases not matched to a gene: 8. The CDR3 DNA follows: TGTGCCAGTAGTATTCTAAGCGGGAGTTATACCGGGGAGCTGTTTTTT. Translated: CASSILSGSYTGELFF.

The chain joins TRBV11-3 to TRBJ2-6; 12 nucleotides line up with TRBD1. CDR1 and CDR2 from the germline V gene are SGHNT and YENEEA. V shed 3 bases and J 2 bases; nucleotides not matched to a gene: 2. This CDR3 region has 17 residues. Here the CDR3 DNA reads TGTGCCAGCAGCTTGGGACAGGGGGCTGCTGGGGCCAACGTCCTGACTTTC. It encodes CASSLGQGAAGANVLTF.

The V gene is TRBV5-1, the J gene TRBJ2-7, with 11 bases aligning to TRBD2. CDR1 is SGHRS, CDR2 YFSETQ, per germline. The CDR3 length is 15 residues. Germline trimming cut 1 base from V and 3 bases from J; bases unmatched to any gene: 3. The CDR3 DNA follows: TGCGCCAGCAGCTTGATAGCGGGAGGGCACTACGAGCAGTACTTC. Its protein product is CASSLIAGGHYEQYF. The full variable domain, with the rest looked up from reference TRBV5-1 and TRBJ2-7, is KAGVTQTPRYLIKTRGQQVTLSCSPISGHRSVSWYQQTPGQGLQFLFEYFSETQRNKGNFPGRFSGRQFSNSRSEMNVSTLELGDSALYLCASSLIAGGHYEQYFGPGTRLTVT.

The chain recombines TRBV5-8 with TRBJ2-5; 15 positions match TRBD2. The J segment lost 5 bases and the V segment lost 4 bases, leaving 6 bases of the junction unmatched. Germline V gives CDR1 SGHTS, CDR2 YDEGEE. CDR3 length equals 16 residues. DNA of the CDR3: TGTGCCAGCAGCCCGGGGACTAGCGGGAGGATGGAGACCCAGTACTTC. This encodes CASSPGTSGRMETQYF.

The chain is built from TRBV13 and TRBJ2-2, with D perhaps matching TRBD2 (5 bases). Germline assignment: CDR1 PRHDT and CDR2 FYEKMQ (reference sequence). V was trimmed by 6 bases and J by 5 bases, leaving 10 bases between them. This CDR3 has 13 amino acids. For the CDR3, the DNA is TGTGCCAGCAGTCGGGGTGGGACCGGGGAGCTGTTTTTT. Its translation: CASSRGGTGELFF.

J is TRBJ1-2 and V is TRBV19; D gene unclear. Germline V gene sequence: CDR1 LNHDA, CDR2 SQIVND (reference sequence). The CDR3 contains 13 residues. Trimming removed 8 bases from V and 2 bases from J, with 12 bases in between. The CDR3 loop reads CASLRGRNYGYTF. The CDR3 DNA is TGTGCCAGTTTACGGGGTCGGAACTATGGCTACACCTTC.

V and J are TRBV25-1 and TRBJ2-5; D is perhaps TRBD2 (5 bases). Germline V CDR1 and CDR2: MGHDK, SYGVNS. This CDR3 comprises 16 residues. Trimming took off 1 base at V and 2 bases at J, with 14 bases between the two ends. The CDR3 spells CASSELSPSGQETQYF. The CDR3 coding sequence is TGTGCCAGCAGTGAATTGTCCCCGAGCGGACAAGAGACCCAGTACTTC.